This passage covers 19 T cell receptor beta chains from one sample sequenced in a study of cytotoxic CD8 clonotypes in ibrutinib-treated CLL (dated by TCRdb to the early 2020s). Library creation used the immunoSEQ multiplex PCR assay. TCRdb limited this immuneACCESS table to in-frame rearrangements with V and J called. A share of clones is missing; checked studies link under half to unresolved V genes, and the rest is unexplained. This sample has around 150,000 clones in its table, and more than 75% of those were observed once. 7.6% of the sample goes to the ten largest clones. Sequencing used PBMCs, obtained after 36 months of ibrutinib treatment. The receptors shown here come from a human donor with chronic lymphocytic leukemia.

This rearrangement joins TRBV29-1 to TRBJ2-5, with D unclear. CDR3 length: 10 amino acids. Trimming left V 7 bases short and J 2 bases short, with 5 bases between. Germline assignment: CDR1 SQVTM and CDR2 ANQGSEA. The CDR3 protein is CSASQETQYF. Here the CDR3 DNA reads TGCAGCGCCAGTCAAGAGACCCAGTACTTC.

This sequence joins TRBV27 and TRBJ2-5, with 8 bases fitting TRBD1. V trimming: 4 bases; J trimming: 5 bases; junction bases outside the gene matches: 9. The CDR3 is 15 amino acids. CDR1 and CDR2 from the germline V gene are MNHEY and SMNVEV (reference sequence). CDR3 DNA: TGTGCCAGCAGTTCCGGGACAGGCGATTGGGAGACCCAGTACTTC. Protein product: CASSSGTGDWETQYF.

The chain uses TRBV2 and TRBJ2-5; D gene uncertain. Germline CDR1 and CDR2: SNHLY and FYNNEI. Trimming removed 5 bases from V and 1 base from J, with 5 bases in between. The CDR3 totals 12 residues. CDR3 sequence reads: CASSFRQETQYF. The CDR3 bases are TGTGCCAGCAGTTTTCGCCAAGAGACCCAGTACTTC.

The V call is TRBV6-5, the J call TRBJ2-1; 9 nucleotides agree with TRBD1. V shed 7 bases and J 15 bases; nucleotides not matched to a gene: 16. Looked up from germline, CDR1 is MNHEY and CDR2 is SVGAGI. This CDR3 region has 14 residues. The CDR3 sequence: CASNQGQGEGRWFF. Here the CDR3 DNA reads TGTGCCAGCAACCAGGGACAGGGAGAGGGAAGGTGGTTCTTC.

The chain recombines TRBV29-1 with TRBJ2-2, with 7 positions matching TRBD1. The CDR3 contains 15 residues. Germline CDR1 SQVTM, CDR2 ANQGSEA. After removal of 4 bases from V and 2 bases from J, the junction contained 7 bases not matched to a gene. The CDR3 sequence is CSVANDRANTGELFF. In DNA form, the CDR3 reads TGCAGCGTTGCAAACGACAGGGCAAACACCGGGGAGCTGTTTTTT.

The chain links TRBV29-1 to TRBJ2-3; 7 positions match TRBD2. CDR1 SQVTM and CDR2 ANQGSEA come from the germline V gene. There are 16 residues in the CDR3. Trimming at V came to 4 bases and at J to 4 bases, leaving 14 bases not matched to a gene. This chain's CDR3 is CSVAPWGRAGADTQYF. The CDR3 DNA reads as TGCAGCGTTGCCCCATGGGGGAGGGCGGGCGCAGATACGCAGTATTTT.

The chain carries TRBV6-5 and TRBJ1-5; D remains unclear. The CDR3 has 13 amino acids. Germline V gene data show CDR1 as MNHEY and CDR2 as SVGAGI. V was trimmed by 6 bases and J by 0 bases, leaving 6 bases between them. The CDR3 is CASSESSNQPQHF. In DNA, the CDR3 is TGTGCCAGCAGCGAGTCTAGCAATCAGCCCCAGCATTTT.

V is TRBV28 and J is TRBJ2-7, with D uncertain. V dropped 3 bases and J dropped 0 bases, with 9 bases sitting between them. This CDR3 spans 14 amino acids. Germline V gives CDR1 MDHEN, CDR2 SYDVKM. The CDR3 nucleotides are TGTGCCAGCAGTTTTTACGAGAGCTCCTACGAGCAGTACTTC. This encodes CASSFYESSYEQYF.

The V and J genes are TRBV5-6 and TRBJ2-1; 8 bases are a match to TRBD2. Trimming took 4 bases from V and 8 from J; bases not matched to a gene: 11. Looked up from germline, CDR1 is SGHDT and CDR2 is YYEEEE. The CDR3 has 15 amino acids. The CDR3 DNA reads as TGTGCCAGCAGCCCCCGGCTCCCGGGAGGGTATGAGCAGTTCTTC. Translated, it gives CASSPRLPGGYEQFF.

The chain recombines TRBV30 with TRBJ1-4; D possibly corresponds to TRBD1 (6 bases). Germline values: CDR1 GTSNPN, CDR2 SVGIG (reference sequence). This CDR3 comprises 15 residues. Trimming pared 8 bases from V and 0 bases from J, leaving 16 bases between. CDR3 nucleotides: TGTGCCGTTGCCCCAGGGGTTGCAACTAATGAAAAACTGTTTTTT. It encodes CAVAPGVATNEKLFF.

The DNA for the CDR3 is TGTGCCAGCAGCTTAGGGGGGGCAGGGAGGAACATTCAGTACTTC. This encodes CASSLGGAGRNIQYF. The V gene is TRBV7-2, the J gene TRBJ2-4; the D call may be TRBD1 or TRBD2 (6 bases each). Trimming shortened V by 1 base and J by 7 bases, and 14 bases separated the two germline ends. In germline, CDR1 is SGHTA, CDR2 FQGNSA. This CDR3 has 15 amino acids.

The chain links TRBV6-1 to TRBJ2-1; 10 nucleotides match TRBD2. V dropped 8 bases and J dropped 9; count of bases not matched to a gene: 10. Germline assignment: CDR1 MNHNS and CDR2 SASEGT. This CDR3 contains 14 residues. CDR3 amino acids: CASSASGGLREQFF. The CDR3 DNA reads as TGTGCCAGCTCAGCTAGCGGGGGCCTCCGTGAGCAGTTCTTC.

The chain employs TRBV9 and TRBJ2-7; 7 bases match TRBD2. Per the germline V gene, CDR1 is SGDLS and CDR2 is YYNGEE. The CDR3 is 15 amino acids. The V and J ends lost 4 bases and 3 bases, in that order; junction bases with no gene match: 10. CDR3 protein: CASSPRGGEYYEQYF. The CDR3 DNA follows: TGTGCCAGCAGCCCGCGTGGGGGGGAATACTACGAGCAGTACTTC.

Comments on this clone: Other DNA sequences in the sample encode the same CDR3. J is TRBJ1-6 and V is TRBV6-5; weak D call: TRBD1 (6 bases). V gave up 3 bases and J gave up 7 bases, with 10 bases separating them. This CDR3 spans 14 amino acids. The germline V gene encodes CDR1 MNHEY and CDR2 SVGAGI. DNA for the CDR3: TGTGCCAGCAGTTATTTGCAGGGGAATTCACCCCTCCACTTT. This translates into CASSYLQGNSPLHF.

V is TRBV4-1 and J is TRBJ2-7, with 14 positions matching TRBD2. The CDR3 runs 19 residues. V lost 2 bases, J lost 1 base, and 10 bases stayed unmatched. Germline CDR1 and CDR2: MGHRA and YSYEKL. CDR3 DNA: TGCGCCAGCAGCCAACTATTTGGGACTAGCGGGAGTATGTCCTACGAGCAGTACTTC. Encoded protein: CASSQLFGTSGSMSYEQYF.

The CDR3 bases are TGTGCCTGGACACAGGGGAGGACTAGCGGGAGGTCCTACAATGAGCAGTTCTTC. Its translation is CAWTQGRTSGRSYNEQFF. This chain links TRBV30 with TRBJ2-1; 14 bases map to TRBD2. The CDR3 spans 18 residues. The junction had 9 bases not matched to a gene; V was cut back by 4 bases and J by 1 base. Germline CDR1 GTSNPN, CDR2 SVGIG (reference sequence).

This chain connects TRBV5-1 to TRBJ1-2; 8 bases fit TRBD1. The germline V gene has CDR1 SGHRS and CDR2 YFSETQ. The J segment lost 0 bases and the V segment lost 4 bases, leaving 5 bases of the junction unmatched. The CDR3 is 15 residues long. CDR3 bases: TGCGCCAGCAGCCACGGACAGGGATCTAACTATGGCTACACCTTC. As protein: CASSHGQGSNYGYTF.

This chain connects TRBV30 to TRBJ1-5; tentatively, D is TRBD1 (5 bases). The CDR3 has 12 residues. V gave up 5 bases and J gave up 1 base, with 6 bases separating them. Germline lookup yields CDR1 GTSNPN and CDR2 SVGIG (reference sequence). As DNA, the CDR3 is TGTGCCTGGGGACACAGCAATCAGCCCCAGCATTTT. This sequence encodes CAWGHSNQPQHF.

In its sample, this clone was seen a few times. J is TRBJ1-3 and V is TRBV2; 8 nucleotides match TRBD1. Germline V gene data show CDR1 as SNHLY and CDR2 as FYNNEI. This CDR3 has 14 residues. Trimming removed 8 bases from V and 4 bases from J; junction bases left unmatched: 7. CDR3 in amino acids: CASQGATFGNTIYF. The CDR3 DNA sequence: TGTGCCAGCCAGGGGGCCACTTTCGGAAACACCATATATTTT.